The clone carrying this T cell receptor (beta chain) was picked up a small number of times. Germline V gene lookup returns CDR1 KGHDR and CDR2 SFDVKD. V lost 5 bases, J lost 8 bases, and 21 bases lay in between. The CDR3 spans 16 residues. The data were obtained in a study of blood T cells in healthy people across ages. The use of a sample-barcoded 5' primer and a J-beta primer mix characterized a second PCR of roughly 7 to 11 cycles. TCRdb re-called the 5' RACE reads through MiXCR, storing one row per CDR3 protein. The table has some 850,000 distinct CDR3 sequences, 20% to 30% seen once. These data also formed part of another study, on T cells of mothers and their children.

This TCR was recovered from a boy aged 5-17 years in good health. V and J are TRBV24-1 and TRBJ2-1, with D unresolved. Sequenced material: blood. CDR3 amino acids: CATSGRYGHTVYEQFF. In DNA form, the CDR3 reads TGTGCCACCAGTGGACGGTACGGTCACACTGTCTATGAGCAGTTCTTC.